What follows describes a single TCR beta chain. CDR3 length: 12 residues. V lost 9 bases to trimming and J lost 7 bases, with 15 bases between them. Germline-derived CDR1 and CDR2 are SNHLY and FYNNEI. The sample is drawn from a study of blood T cell repertoires in COVID-19. Method: immunoSEQ multiplex PCR; TCRdb's copy keeps in-frame clones and lacks some. The sample has under 60,000 clones, about four fifths seen once; the top ten hold 8.8%. This TCR came from a man in his 60s with acute or convalescent COVID-19. This chain links TRBV2 with TRBJ1-2; unclear D gene. Specimen: peripheral blood. CDR3 in DNA: TGTGCCAGTTCCGTGGGCTTATTTGGCTACACCTTC. Translating it yields CASSVGLFGYTF.